This TCR beta chain was captured in a study of blood T cell repertoires in COVID-19. Study-wide background: Acute and convalescent COVID-19 specimens originated in the United States, Italy and Spain.

V was pared by 2 bases and J by 11 bases, with 18 bases of the junction left unmatched. CDR1 is MDHEN and CDR2 is SYDVKM in the germline V gene. The CDR3 has 18 residues. Original processing notes: Cell counts per sample came from amplifying reference gene primers. Generated by immunoSEQ multiplex PCR, the TCRdb table keeps only in-frame clones and is missing some. V and J calls and clone size come straight from that table; D and trimming were deduced from the DNA. The data hold over 200,000 clones, with approximately 81% observed a single time. The chain links TRBV28 to TRBJ1-5, with 10 nucleotides matching TRBD1. The receptor was derived from a woman aged 45-65 years with acute COVID-19. Material: PBMCs or T cells enriched from blood (not recorded which). The CDR3 region has the DNA TGTGCCAGCAGTTTAAGCCCCAGGCGGGACAGGGGCCGCCATGCCCAGCATTTT. The encoded protein is CASSLSPRRDRGRHAQHF.